Listed below are T cell receptor beta chains from one sample, sequenced in a study of blood T cell repertoires in COVID-19. Profiling relied on immunoSEQ multiplex PCR, and the TCRdb table lists in-frame clones only, not all of them. This repertoire shows fewer than 200,000 clones, about 85% found once; its top ten account for roughly 21%. The specimen sequenced was peripheral blood. The receptors come from a man aged 60 to 69 with active or convalescent COVID-19. The CDR3 runs from the conserved cysteine through the conserved F or W. A D gene is named only where the DNA matches it firmly. Some rows mark clone size as missing; the rest say once, few, many or name a class of expanded clone.

cdr3_aa: CASSPYAGAAYEQYF
cdr3_nt: TGTGCCAGCAGCCCCTATGCGGGGGCCGCCTACGAGCAGTACTTC
v_call: TRBV6-5
clone_size: few
d_call: NA
j_call: TRBJ2-7

cdr3_aa: CATSEGLAGELDTQYF
cdr3_nt: TGTGCCACCAGTGAAGGACTAGCGGGGGAACTAGATACGCAGTATTTT
v_call: TRBV24-1
clone_size: NA
d_call: TRBD2
j_call: TRBJ2-3

cdr3_aa: CASILVSGGNTEAFF
cdr3_nt: TGTGCCAGTATACTCGTTTCGGGGGGGAACACTGAAGCTTTCTTT
v_call: TRBV19
clone_size: few
d_call: NA
j_call: TRBJ1-1

cdr3_aa: CASSFGDRGNYGYTF
cdr3_nt: TGTGCCAGCAGCTTCGGGGACAGGGGAAACTATGGCTACACCTTC
v_call: TRBV5-6
clone_size: NA
d_call: TRBD1
j_call: TRBJ1-2

cdr3_aa: CASSPWTSGGHEQFF
cdr3_nt: TGTGCCAGCAGCCCATGGACTAGCGGGGGCCATGAGCAGTTCTTC
v_call: TRBV3-1/TRBV3-2
clone_size: NA
d_call: TRBD2
j_call: TRBJ2-1

cdr3_aa: CASRNLRTSGNTIYF
cdr3_nt: TGTGCCAGCAGGAATCTCCGGACATCTGGAAACACCATATATTTT
v_call: TRBV5-6
clone_size: NA
d_call: NA
j_call: TRBJ1-3

cdr3_aa: CAIRSGGGPEETQYF
cdr3_nt: TGTGCCATCAGGTCGGGAGGGGGGCCGGAAGAGACCCAGTACTTC
v_call: TRBV10-3
clone_size: NA
d_call: TRBD2
j_call: TRBJ2-5

cdr3_aa: CASSLHSGADEQFF
cdr3_nt: TGTGCCAGCAGCTTACACAGCGGGGCGGATGAGCAGTTCTTC
v_call: TRBV7-3
clone_size: NA
d_call: TRBD2
j_call: TRBJ2-1

cdr3_aa: CASSQLSYEQYF
cdr3_nt: TGTGCCAGCAGCCAACTATCCTACGAGCAGTACTTC
v_call: TRBV14
clone_size: NA
d_call: NA
j_call: TRBJ2-7

cdr3_aa: CASSTRPQASGNTIYF
cdr3_nt: TGTGCCAGCAGCACCCGACCCCAGGCTTCTGGAAACACCATATATTTT
v_call: TRBV5-6
clone_size: NA
d_call: NA
j_call: TRBJ1-3

cdr3_aa: CASSSGVGVQYF
cdr3_nt: TGTGCCAGCAGCTCCGGGGTTGGGGTGCAGTACTTC
v_call: TRBV7-9
clone_size: NA
d_call: NA
j_call: TRBJ2-7

cdr3_aa: CASSLTNYGYTF
cdr3_nt: TGTGCCAGCAGCCTGACAAACTATGGCTACACCTTC
v_call: TRBV5-6
clone_size: NA
d_call: NA
j_call: TRBJ1-2

cdr3_aa: CASSDQSFGEGSTDTQYF
cdr3_nt: TGCGCCAGCAGTGACCAAAGCTTCGGGGAAGGGAGCACAGATACGCAGTATTTT
v_call: TRBV10-2
clone_size: NA
d_call: NA
j_call: TRBJ2-3

cdr3_aa: CASSQPRQGVNTEAFF
cdr3_nt: TGCGCCAGCAGCCAGCCTAGACAGGGAGTGAACACTGAAGCTTTCTTT
v_call: TRBV4-1
clone_size: NA
d_call: TRBD1
j_call: TRBJ1-1

cdr3_aa: CASSDYTGRSEAFF
cdr3_nt: TGCGCCAGCAGCGACTATACAGGGAGATCTGAAGCTTTCTTT
v_call: TRBV4-1
clone_size: NA
d_call: NA
j_call: TRBJ1-1

cdr3_aa: CASSKWGQEPNEQFF
cdr3_nt: TGTGCCAGCAGCAAATGGGGACAGGAGCCCAATGAGCAGTTCTTC
v_call: TRBV21-1
clone_size: NA
d_call: NA
j_call: TRBJ2-1

cdr3_aa: CASSVTGENSPLHF
cdr3_nt: TGTGCCAGCAGCGTTACAGGGGAGAATTCACCCCTCCACTTT
v_call: TRBV9
clone_size: NA
d_call: TRBD1
j_call: TRBJ1-6

cdr3_aa: CSGRRGGGNTIYF
cdr3_nt: TGCAGCGGGCGGAGAGGCGGTGGAAACACCATATATTTT
v_call: TRBV29-1
clone_size: once
d_call: NA
j_call: TRBJ1-3

cdr3_aa: CASSGDMNTEAFF
cdr3_nt: TGTGCCAGCTCGGGAGACATGAACACTGAAGCTTTCTTT
v_call: TRBV7-3
clone_size: NA
d_call: NA
j_call: TRBJ1-1

cdr3_aa: CASSFSGQWNTGELFF
cdr3_nt: TGCGCCAGCAGCTTCTCCGGACAGTGGAACACCGGGGAGCTGTTTTTT
v_call: TRBV5-1
clone_size: NA
d_call: NA
j_call: TRBJ2-2

cdr3_aa: CASSQVWSGTYEQYF
cdr3_nt: TGCGCCAGCAGCCAAGTTTGGTCGGGAACCTACGAGCAGTACTTC
v_call: TRBV4-1
clone_size: NA
d_call: NA
j_call: TRBJ2-7

cdr3_aa: CASSAGSAGANVLTF
cdr3_nt: TGTGCCAGCAGCGCAGGTTCGGCTGGGGCCAACGTCCTGACTTTC
v_call: TRBV11-2
clone_size: NA
d_call: NA
j_call: TRBJ2-6

cdr3_aa: CASSLGDEQFF
cdr3_nt: TGTGCCAGCAGTTTGGGCGATGAGCAGTTCTTC
v_call: TRBV12-3/TRBV12-4
clone_size: NA
d_call: NA
j_call: TRBJ2-1

cdr3_aa: CASSYRGLSYEQYF
cdr3_nt: TGTGCCAGTAGTTACAGGGGCCTTTCCTACGAGCAGTACTTC
v_call: TRBV19
clone_size: once
d_call: TRBD1
j_call: TRBJ2-7

cdr3_aa: CAWSVDTSSTDTQYF
cdr3_nt: TGTGCCTGGAGCGTGGACACTTCTAGCACAGATACGCAGTATTTT
v_call: TRBV30
clone_size: NA
d_call: NA
j_call: TRBJ2-3

cdr3_aa: CASSFSGGPSYEQYF
cdr3_nt: TGCGCCAGCAGCTTCAGCGGGGGCCCGTCCTACGAGCAGTACTTC
v_call: TRBV5-1
clone_size: NA
d_call: TRBD2
j_call: TRBJ2-7

cdr3_aa: CASSEQGFGETQYF
cdr3_nt: TGTGCCAGCAGTGAGCAGGGATTCGGAGAGACCCAGTACTTC
v_call: TRBV2
clone_size: NA
d_call: NA
j_call: TRBJ2-5